The present TCR beta chain was sequenced within a study of blood T cell repertoires in COVID-19. As for the study in general: Collection of acute and convalescent COVID-19 samples took place in the United States, Italy and Spain. T cells, B-cell-depleted T cells, or PBMCs supplied cDNA or gDNA.

Original methodology: Reference gene primer amplification gave estimated nucleated cell counts. Here immunoSEQ multiplex PCR was the method, and the copy in TCRdb shows in-frame clones only, minus some. For V, J and clone size, that table is used; D and trimming come from the DNA. The sample lists around 180,000 clones, approximately 89% occurring once. This clone occurred once. The ends lost 3 bases at V and 6 bases at J; junction bases unmatched: 8. The CDR3 spans 16 residues. Germline CDR1 and CDR2: SEHNR and FQNEAQ (reference sequence). The receptor's source is a man aged 35 to 55 with active or convalescent COVID-19. The V gene is TRBV7-9, the J gene TRBJ2-3; 11 bases are a match to TRBD2. Material: peripheral blood. This CDR3 reads CASSFTTSGAQDTQYF. The CDR3 bases are TGTGCCAGCAGCTTTACGACTAGCGGGGCCCAGGATACGCAGTATTTT.